This T cell receptor (beta chain) was retrieved from a study of blood T cell repertoires in COVID-19. Study overall: Donors in the United States, Italy and Spain gave samples during acute or convalescent COVID-19. The cDNA or gDNA used as material had been derived from T cells, B-cell-depleted T cells, or PBMCs.

Authors' analysis steps: Scientists estimated how many nucleated cells there were by amplifying reference gene primers. TCRdb keeps only in-frame clones here, not all; method: immunoSEQ multiplex PCR. D and trimming come from the DNA, and the V and J calls and clone size come from that table. The table lists 50,000 to 70,000 clones, 75% to 95% of them singletons. V shed 5 bases and J shed 10 bases, with 14 bases lying between them. Germline lookup yields CDR1 LNHDA and CDR2 SQIVND (reference sequence). The CDR3 contains 12 residues. The receptor's source is a woman older than 75 with active COVID-19. The specimen was peripheral blood. The rearrangement uses TRBV19 and TRBJ2-5, with a possible D match to TRBD2 (5 bases). The CDR3 protein is CASSSPQEVQYF. The DNA of the CDR3 is TGTGCCAGTAGTTCCCCCCAGGAGGTCCAGTACTTC.